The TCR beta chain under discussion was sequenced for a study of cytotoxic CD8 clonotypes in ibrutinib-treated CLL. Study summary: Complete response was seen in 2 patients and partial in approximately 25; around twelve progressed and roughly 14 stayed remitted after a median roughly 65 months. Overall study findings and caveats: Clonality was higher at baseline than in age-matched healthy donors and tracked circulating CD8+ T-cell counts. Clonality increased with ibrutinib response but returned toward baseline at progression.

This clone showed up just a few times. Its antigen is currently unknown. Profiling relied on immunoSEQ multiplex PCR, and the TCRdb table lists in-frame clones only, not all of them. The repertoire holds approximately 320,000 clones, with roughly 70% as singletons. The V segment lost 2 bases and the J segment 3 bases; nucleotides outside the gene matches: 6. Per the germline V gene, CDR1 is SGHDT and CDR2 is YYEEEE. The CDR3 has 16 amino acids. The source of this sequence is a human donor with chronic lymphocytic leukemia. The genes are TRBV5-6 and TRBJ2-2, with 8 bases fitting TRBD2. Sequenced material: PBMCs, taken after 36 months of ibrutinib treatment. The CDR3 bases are TGTGCCAGCAGCTTCCCCGCGGGGGGCCACACCGGGGAGCTGTTTTTT. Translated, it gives CASSFPAGGHTGELFF.